Presented here are 3 T cell receptor beta chains from one specimen sequenced in a study of T cell responses to AZD1222 COVID-19 vaccine. Clones were sequenced by immunoSEQ multiplex PCR, and TCRdb holds only the in-frame ones, with some missing. The sample includes over 85,000 clones, around 89% of them seen just once. The sequences come from peripheral blood, collected on day 0 of AZD1222 vaccination. These receptors all come from an adult in good health.

J is TRBJ2-7 and V is TRBV7-9; D unclear. CDR1 SEHNR and CDR2 FQNEAQ come from the germline V gene (reference sequence). CDR3 length: 15 residues. Trimming removed 5 bases at V and 4 bases at J, with 18 bases between. The CDR3 DNA is TGTGCCAGCAGCCCCCCTCGTGTTCCCATTTACGAGCAGTACTTC. Translated: CASSPPRVPIYEQYF.

This CDR3 reads CATSRDLAGSSNTEAFF. The DNA of the CDR3 is TGTGCCACCAGCAGAGATCTGGCAGGGTCATCGAACACTGAAGCTTTCTTT. The chain employs TRBV15 and TRBJ1-1; the D gene is possibly TRBD1 (5 bases). Trimming took 0 bases from V and 1 from J, leaving 15 bases between them. The V gene's germline CDR1 is LNHNV and CDR2 YYDKDF (reference sequence). The CDR3 has 17 amino acids. The full variable domain, with the rest looked up from reference TRBV15 and TRBJ1-1, is DAMVIQNPRYQVTQFGKPVTLSCSQTLNHNVMYWYQQKSSQAPKLLFHYYDKDFNNEADTPDNFQSRRPNTSFCFLDIRSPGLGDTAMYLCATSRDLAGSSNTEAFFGQGTRLTVV.

The chain recombines TRBV19 with TRBJ1-2, with TRBD1 identical over 11 bases. Germline-derived CDR1 and CDR2 are LNHDA and SQIVND (reference sequence). This CDR3 contains 17 residues. V gave up 10 bases and J gave up 7 bases; unmatched junction bases: 20. Here the CDR3 reads CATHDKVGTGGSVGYTF. In nucleotides, the CDR3 is TGTGCCACCCACGACAAAGTCGGGACAGGGGGATCGGTTGGCTACACCTTC.